What follows are 5 T cell receptor beta chains derived from one specimen sequenced in a study of early T cells in non-severe SARS-CoV-2 infection. TCRdb reprocessed the 5' RACE reads with MiXCR, giving one entry per CDR3 protein. The sample holds tens of thousands of distinct CDR3 sequences, approximately 13% seen once. Input material: whole blood. The receptors originated from an adult who was a healthcare worker with PCR-confirmed SARS-CoV-2 infection or an uninfected control (not recorded which).

This clonotype was recorded many times. This chain connects TRBV19 to TRBJ2-1, with TRBD2 matching over 11 bases. J lost 8 bases, V lost 5 bases, and 5 bases had no gene match. The CDR3 loop spans 14 amino acids. Germline CDR1 and CDR2: LNHDA and SQIVND (reference sequence). In nucleotides, the CDR3 is TGTGCCAGTAGTTCCCTAGCGGGAGGCTATGAGCAGTTCTTC. This gives the protein CASSSLAGGYEQFF.

This chain links TRBV20-1 with TRBJ2-1; 13 bases agree with TRBD2. The CDR3 runs 16 residues. Germline-derived CDR1 and CDR2 are DFQATT and SNEGSKA (reference sequence). Germline trimming cut 3 bases from V and 5 bases from J; bases unmatched to any gene: 7. The CDR3 DNA sequence: TGCAGTGCTAGTCCGGGACTAGCGGGATACGACAATGAGCAGTTCTTC. It is translated as CSASPGLAGYDNEQFF.

The chain employs TRBV7-7 and TRBJ2-2; 10 bases are shared with TRBD2. This CDR3 has 16 amino acids. Germline V CDR1 and CDR2: SSHAT, FNYEAQ (reference sequence). With V trimmed by 2 bases and J by 7 bases, 7 bases remained unmatched. CDR3 coding DNA: TGTGCCAGCAGCTTAACTAGCGGGATAGGGAACGGGGAGCTGTTTTTT. Its translation: CASSLTSGIGNGELFF.

This chain uses TRBV9 with TRBJ2-7; TRBD2 agrees at 16 bases. CDR1 and CDR2 from the germline V gene are SGDLS and YYNGEE. This CDR3 spans 19 amino acids. Trimming removed 0 bases from V and 3 bases from J; junction bases left unmatched: 9. CDR3 bases: TGTGCCAGCAGCGTAGGGATGGGACTAGCGGGAGGGCCCATCTACGAGCAGTACTTC. It yields the protein CASSVGMGLAGGPIYEQYF.

This clonotype was observed many times. V usage is TRBV5-4 and J usage is TRBJ2-2; perhaps TRBD1 as D (6 bases). Trimming took 2 bases from V and 3 from J, leaving 17 bases between them. Germline assignment: CDR1 SGHNT and CDR2 YYREEE (reference sequence). There are 17 residues in the CDR3. CDR3 sequence: CASSFEVGARYTGELFF. The CDR3 DNA reads TGTGCCAGCAGCTTCGAGGTGGGGGCGAGGTACACCGGGGAGCTGTTTTTT.